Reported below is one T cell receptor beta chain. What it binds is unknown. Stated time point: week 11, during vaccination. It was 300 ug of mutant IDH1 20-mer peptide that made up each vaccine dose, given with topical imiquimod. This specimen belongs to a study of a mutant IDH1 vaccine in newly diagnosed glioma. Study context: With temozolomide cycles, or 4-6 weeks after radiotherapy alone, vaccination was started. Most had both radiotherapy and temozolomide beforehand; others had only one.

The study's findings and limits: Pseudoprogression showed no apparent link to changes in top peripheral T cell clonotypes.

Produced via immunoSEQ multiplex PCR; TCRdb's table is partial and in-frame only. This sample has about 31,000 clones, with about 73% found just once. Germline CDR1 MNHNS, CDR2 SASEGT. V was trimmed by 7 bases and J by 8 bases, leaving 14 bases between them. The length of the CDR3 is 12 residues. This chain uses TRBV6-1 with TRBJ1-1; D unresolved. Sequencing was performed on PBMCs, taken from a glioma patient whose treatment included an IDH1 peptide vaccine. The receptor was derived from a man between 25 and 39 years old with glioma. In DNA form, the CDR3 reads TGTGCCAGCACCTACGAGAGGAGGGAAGCTTTCTTT. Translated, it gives CASTYERREAFF.